Presented here are 20 T cell receptor beta chains from one specimen sequenced in a study of ipilimumab plus nivolumab after autologous stem cell transplantation. TCRdb's copy holds only in-frame clones and misses some; the assay was immunoSEQ multiplex PCR. The table has 15,000 or so clones, just under 80% seen once. Sequencing used PBMCs, obtained in a trial of ipilimumab plus nivolumab as post-transplant consolidation. Every receptor here comes from a male donor with diffuse large B-cell lymphoma.

The J gene is TRBJ2-5, the V gene TRBV7-8; no clear D. The CDR3 is 15 residues long. Per germline, CDR1 SGHVS and CDR2 FQNEAQ. Trimming took 0 bases from V and 5 from J, leaving 13 bases between them. CDR3 protein: CASSLALKDWETQYF. CDR3 nucleotides: TGTGCCAGCAGCTTAGCTCTCAAGGATTGGGAGACCCAGTACTTC.

The chain has TRBV29-1 and TRBJ2-3; D not certain. This CDR3 has 15 amino acids. Germline V lookup: CDR1 SQVTM, CDR2 ANQGSEA. V was pared by 3 bases and J by 0 bases, with 13 bases between. The DNA of the CDR3 is TGCAGCGTTGAGGGAAAGGGTGCTAGCACAGATACGCAGTATTTT. Translation gives CSVEGKGASTDTQYF.

This chain uses TRBV5-1 with TRBJ2-5; D may match TRBD1 or TRBD2 (5 bases each). The tail of the sequence fits TRBJ2-7 better, so the J call may be wrong. CDR1 SGHRS and CDR2 YFSETQ come from the germline V gene. The CDR3 extends over 15 amino acids. The CDR3 region has the DNA TGCGCCAGCAGCTTGGAGTGGGGGACCAACTACGAGCAGTACTTC. It yields the protein CASSLEWGTNYEQYF.

The rearrangement uses TRBV28 and TRBJ2-7; maybe TRBD2 (5 bases). Germline assignment: CDR1 MDHEN and CDR2 SYDVKM. V shed 6 bases and J shed 5 bases, with 14 bases lying between them. The CDR3 consists of 13 residues. The CDR3 region is CASSHGTGNEQYF. CDR3 DNA sequence: TGTGCCAGCAGCCATGGCACGGGGAACGAGCAGTACTTC.

This rearrangement joins TRBV4-2 to TRBJ2-5; 7 bases map to TRBD1. In germline, CDR1 is LGHNA, CDR2 YNFKEQ. J was trimmed by 5 bases and V by 4 bases; bases with no gene match: 10. The CDR3 covers 15 residues. The CDR3: CASSPVRGSAETQYF. As DNA, the CDR3 is TGTGCCAGCAGCCCCGTCAGGGGGTCGGCGGAGACCCAGTACTTC.

This chain uses TRBV18 with TRBJ1-2; no firm D call. Germline V gene data show CDR1 as KGHSH and CDR2 as LQKENI. Trimming cost V 2 bases and J 4 bases, with 14 bases left between them. The CDR3 is made up of 15 amino acids. In DNA form, the CDR3 reads TGTGCCAGCTCACCAGGCGGCCCATCGGGCTATGGCTACACCTTC. It translates to CASSPGGPSGYGYTF.

CDR3 nucleotides: TGCAGCGTTGAAACGGGACAGGCCACCGGGGAGCTGTTTTTT. Its protein is CSVETGQATGELFF. This chain joins TRBV29-1 and TRBJ2-2; 8 bases map to TRBD1. CDR1 and CDR2 from the germline V gene are SQVTM and ANQGSEA. J gave up 4 bases and V 2 bases, and 3 bases lay outside the gene matches. The CDR3 totals 14 residues.

The chain has TRBV6-5 and TRBJ2-1, with 9 bases aligning to TRBD1. Germline values: CDR1 MNHEY, CDR2 SVGAGI. V lost 5 bases to trimming and J lost 9 bases; unmatched junction nucleotides: 8. The CDR3 length is 14 residues. CDR3 region: CASSTRQGEGEQFF. In DNA, the CDR3 is TGTGCCAGCAGTACGAGACAGGGGGAGGGTGAGCAGTTCTTC.

The V call is TRBV7-9, the J call TRBJ2-2, with D hard to call. The germline V gene encodes CDR1 SEHNR and CDR2 FQNEAQ (reference sequence). The CDR3 is 14 amino acids. With 5 bases removed from V and 5 bases from J, the gap between germline ends came to 12 bases. CDR3 protein: CASSPWEGTGELFF. CDR3 coding DNA: TGTGCCAGCAGCCCATGGGAAGGGACCGGGGAGCTGTTTTTT.

V usage is TRBV28 and J usage is TRBJ2-7; 8 bases fit TRBD2. From germline, CDR1 is MDHEN and CDR2 SYDVKM. V gave up 6 bases and J gave up 0 bases; unmatched junction bases: 4. The CDR3 contains 14 residues. The CDR3 protein is CASRSGGSSYEQYF. CDR3 sequence (DNA): TGTGCCAGCAGATCGGGGGGGAGCTCCTACGAGCAGTACTTC.

The rearrangement links TRBV27 to TRBJ1-1, with TRBD1 identical over 9 bases. The CDR3 is made up of 14 amino acids. V was clipped by 2 bases and J by 3 bases; unmatched bases: 1. Germline lookup yields CDR1 MNHEY and CDR2 SMNVEV (reference sequence). The CDR3 DNA is TGTGCCAGCAGTTTAACAGGGGGCGACACTGAAGCTTTCTTT. It specifies CASSLTGGDTEAFF.

The chain joins TRBV7-8 to TRBJ2-6; D is perhaps TRBD1 or TRBD2 (5 bases each). Trimming removed 4 bases from V and 2 bases from J, with 9 bases in between. CDR1 is SGHVS, CDR2 FQNEAQ, per germline. The CDR3 sequence is 15 residues long. The CDR3 sequence: CASSSGAAGANVLTF. The CDR3 DNA reads as TGTGCCAGCAGCTCCGGGGCAGCTGGGGCCAACGTCCTGACTTTC.

The gene calls are TRBV2 and TRBJ2-3, with D unclear. V was shortened by 9 bases and J by 2 bases, with 9 bases between the two germline ends. The length of the CDR3 is 12 residues. Germline CDR1 reads SNHLY; CDR2 reads FYNNEI. As DNA, the CDR3 is TGTGCCAGTGGGGTCCTCACAGATACGCAGTATTTT. Protein sequence: CASGVLTDTQYF.

V is TRBV7-8 and J is TRBJ2-1; TRBD2 matches at 10 bases. V gave up 1 base and J gave up 6 bases; unmatched junction bases: 6. Germline loops: CDR1 SGHVS, CDR2 FQNEAQ. CDR3 size: 16 residues. CDR3 sequence (DNA): TGTGCCAGCAGCTTAGTAGGAGCGGGGGGGCCCAATGAGCAGTTCTTC. This encodes CASSLVGAGGPNEQFF.

V is TRBV7-6 and J is TRBJ2-7, with unresolved D. Germline CDR1 is SGHVS and CDR2 is FNYEAQ. V lost 2 bases and J lost 4, with 9 bases in between. The CDR3 contains 13 residues. CDR3 region: CASSLRPSYEQYF. CDR3 sequence (DNA): TGTGCCAGCAGCTTAAGGCCCTCATACGAGCAGTACTTC.

This clone is medium-sized within its sample. The rearrangement uses TRBV9 and TRBJ1-1; D not certain. This CDR3 region has 14 residues. V dropped 0 bases and J dropped 4 bases, with 10 bases sitting between them. CDR1 is SGDLS, CDR2 YYNGEE, per germline. CDR3 DNA: TGTGCCAGCAGCGTAGCCGGCACGGCCACTGAAGCTTTCTTT. It yields the protein CASSVAGTATEAFF.

The V call is TRBV4-3, the J call TRBJ2-1; 9 positions agree with TRBD1. This CDR3 comprises 15 residues. Germline values: CDR1 LGHNA, CDR2 YSLEER. V shed 1 base, J shed 7 bases, and the junction held 5 bases outside the gene matches. Written as DNA, the CDR3 is TGCGCCAGCAGCCAAGGGGGGGACAGGGTGAATGAGCAGTTCTTC. This encodes CASSQGGDRVNEQFF.

The V and J genes are TRBV6-1 and TRBJ2-7; TRBD1 or TRBD2 may be the D gene (5 bases each). Germline V gene lookup returns CDR1 MNHNS and CDR2 SASEGT. V was cut by 5 bases and J by 2 bases, with 13 bases left in between. The CDR3 has 14 residues. In DNA form, the CDR3 reads TGTGCCAGCAGTAGCCGGGACGAGACCTACGAGCAGTACTTC. Amino acids: CASSSRDETYEQYF.

This chain uses TRBV7-9 with TRBJ1-1; TRBD1 is a possible D gene (5 bases). This CDR3 is built from 15 residues. With 4 bases removed from V and 4 bases from J, the gap between germline ends came to 16 bases. Looked up from germline, CDR1 is SEHNR and CDR2 is FQNEAQ (reference sequence). In DNA, the CDR3 is TGTGCCAGCAGCTCCTCGGGCGTCGGGGCCACTGAAGCTTTCTTT. It specifies CASSSSGVGATEAFF.

The J gene is TRBJ2-7, the V gene TRBV2; no clear D gene. Germline-derived CDR1 and CDR2 are SNHLY and FYNNEI. V lost 4 bases, J lost 1 base, and 11 bases lay in between. This CDR3 spans 14 amino acids. The chain's CDR3 is CASSGNFDSYEQYF. CDR3 DNA: TGTGCCAGCAGTGGTAACTTTGATTCCTACGAGCAGTACTTC.